This T cell receptor beta chain was documented in a study of shared clonotypes between healthy human individuals. Study-wide context: Donors had three CD4 naive, three CD4 memory, two CD8 naive and one CD8 memory plate apiece.

Selected positively for CCR7 and CD45RO-negative, naive CD8 cells excluded terminally differentiated effector memory CD45RA+ cells. The CDR3 is 14 residues long. The V segment lost 1 base and the J segment 4 bases; nucleotides outside the gene matches: 2. Germline CDR1 is MGHRA and CDR2 is YSYEKL. At the deep level, the assay was run. Repertoires were generated with immunoSEQ multiplex PCR, while TCRdb's copy carries only in-frame clones and drops some. The repertoire holds hundreds of thousands of clones, with approximately 95% as singletons. The gene calls are TRBV4-1 and TRBJ1-1; 8 bases match TRBD1. The clonotype originates from a woman between 25 and 40 years old in good health. The sequenced sample was naive CD8+ T cells sorted from blood. This CDR3 reads CASSQGTGPTEAFF. In DNA form, the CDR3 reads TGCGCCAGCAGCCAAGGGACAGGGCCCACTGAAGCTTTCTTT.